The 9 T cell receptor beta chains below all came from one sample that was sequenced in a study of T cells in tuberculosis. The protocol was immunoSEQ multiplex PCR, while the TCRdb copy is restricted to in-frame clones and leaves out a portion. This sample carries about 20,000 clones, 80% to 90% of them seen once, and the ten largest clones take over 12%. The sequenced material came from PBMCs. These receptors came from a donor aged 5 to 30 with latent tuberculosis or without tuberculosis infection.

V and J are TRBV27 and TRBJ2-1, with TRBD1 matching over 11 bases. V lost 5 bases, J lost 15 bases, and 9 bases stayed unmatched. The germline gives CDR1 MNHEY, CDR2 SMNVEV (reference sequence). The CDR3 runs 13 residues. The CDR3 sequence is CASSPRTGGRPFF. CDR3 nucleotide sequence: TGTGCCAGCAGTCCCCGGACAGGGGGCCGACCGTTCTTC.

This clone was counted a single time. The rearrangement uses TRBV5-1 and TRBJ1-2, with a tentative D call TRBD1 (6 bases). Trimming took 4 bases from V and 0 from J, leaving 13 bases between them. Germline V CDR1 and CDR2: SGHRS, YFSETQ. This CDR3 has 15 amino acids. As DNA, the CDR3 is TGCGCCAGCAGCCGCGACAGGAGTTCTAACTATGGCTACACCTTC. Residues: CASSRDRSSNYGYTF.

The rearrangement uses TRBV11-3 and TRBJ2-2, with 10 bases that match TRBD2. The length of the CDR3 is 16 residues. Germline V gene lookup returns CDR1 SGHNT and CDR2 YENEEA. V dropped 5 bases and J dropped 6; count of bases not matched to a gene: 9. This CDR3 reads CASSRGRAGGPGELFF. The CDR3 nucleotides read TGTGCCAGCAGCCGCGGGAGAGCGGGGGGGCCCGGGGAGCTGTTTTTT.

This rearrangement joins TRBV7-3 to TRBJ2-6; D is possibly TRBD1 (7 bases). Germline CDR1 is SGHTA and CDR2 is FQGTGA. The CDR3 is 15 residues long. Trimming removed 5 bases from V and 1 base from J, with 9 bases in between. The CDR3 protein is CASSPGGSGANVLTF. The CDR3 bases are TGTGCCAGCAGCCCAGGGGGGTCTGGGGCCAACGTCCTGACTTTC.

This sequence joins TRBV2 and TRBJ1-1, with 8 bases lining up with TRBD1. The CDR3 runs 14 residues. The germline V gene has CDR1 SNHLY and CDR2 FYNNEI. Trimming cost V 4 bases and J 4 bases; bases outside gene matches: 5. For the CDR3, the DNA is TGTGCCAGCAGTGCAAGAACAGGGGGCACTGAAGCTTTCTTT. It yields the protein CASSARTGGTEAFF.

The rearrangement uses TRBV28 and TRBJ1-1; TRBD1 agrees at 8 bases. The length of the CDR3 is 17 residues. Trimming at V came to 8 bases and at J to 1 base, leaving 15 bases not matched to a gene. The V gene's germline CDR1 is MDHEN and CDR2 SYDVKM. Here the CDR3 DNA reads TGTGCCAGCCCTAGATTGGGGGGACAGGTGGAGAACACTGAAGCTTTCTTT. Translating it yields CASPRLGGQVENTEAFF.

This chain uses TRBV7-2 with TRBJ1-1, with D unresolved. The V end lost 1 base, the J end lost 10 bases, and 10 bases lay between the germline ends. The V gene's germline CDR1 is SGHTA and CDR2 FQGNSA. The CDR3 extends over 12 amino acids. In DNA form, the CDR3 reads TGTGCCAGCAGCTTAGTTACGTCGGGAGCTTTCTTT. Protein: CASSLVTSGAFF.

The V gene is TRBV18, the J gene TRBJ2-4, with a possible D match to TRBD1 (5 bases). V was cut by 3 bases and J by 8 bases, with 17 bases left in between. Germline assignment: CDR1 KGHSH and CDR2 LQKENI. The CDR3 covers 15 residues. The CDR3 protein is CASSPQGSRRYIQYF. CDR3 nucleotides: TGTGCCAGCTCACCGCAGGGCTCCCGAAGGTACATTCAGTACTTC.

The V gene is TRBV6-5, the J gene TRBJ2-7; 9 bases line up with TRBD1. Germline CDR1 MNHEY, CDR2 SVGAGI. This CDR3 is built from 14 residues. Trimming took 2 bases from V and 4 from J; bases not matched to a gene: 3. Here the CDR3 reads CASSYTGQGYEQYF. As DNA, the CDR3 is TGTGCCAGCAGTTACACCGGACAGGGGTACGAGCAGTACTTC.